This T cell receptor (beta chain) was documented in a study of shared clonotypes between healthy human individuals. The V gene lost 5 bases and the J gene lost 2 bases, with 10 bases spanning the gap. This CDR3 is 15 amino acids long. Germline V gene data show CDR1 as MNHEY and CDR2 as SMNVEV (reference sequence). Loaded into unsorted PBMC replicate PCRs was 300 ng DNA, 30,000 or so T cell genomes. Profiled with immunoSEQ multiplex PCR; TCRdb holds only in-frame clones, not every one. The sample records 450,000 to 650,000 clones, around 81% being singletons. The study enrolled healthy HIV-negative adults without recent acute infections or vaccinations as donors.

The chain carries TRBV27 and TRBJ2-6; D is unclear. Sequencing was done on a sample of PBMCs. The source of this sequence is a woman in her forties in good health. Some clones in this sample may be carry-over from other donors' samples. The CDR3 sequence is CASSPWYAGANVLTF. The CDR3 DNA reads TGTGCCAGCAGTCCCTGGTATGCTGGGGCCAACGTCCTGACTTTC.